Below are 28 T cell receptor beta chains sequenced from a single sample in a study of blood T cells in healthy people across ages. Through a sample-barcoded 5' primer and a J-beta primer mix, a second PCR was run for roughly 6 to 11 cycles. Via MiXCR, TCRdb re-called the 5' RACE reads, giving one row per CDR3 protein. This repertoire shows over 550,000 distinct CDR3 sequences, roughly 30% found once; its top ten account for around 14%. What was sequenced was blood. Receptor source: a woman aged 80 or over in good health.

The J gene is TRBJ2-7, the V gene TRBV21-1; TRBD1, as called in the table, went unchecked against the DNA. TRBV21-1 is reported as a pseudogene. The CDR3 contains 12 residues. This CDR3 is CARRGPSYEQYF. In nucleotides, the CDR3 is TGTGCCAGGAGGGGGCCCTCCTACGAGCAGTACTTC.

This clonotype was seen a handful of times. This chain connects TRBV6-1 to TRBJ2-5, with TRBD1 matching 12 bases. The CDR3 is 15 residues long. The germline gives CDR1 MNHNS, CDR2 SASEGT. V dropped 4 bases and J dropped 3; count of bases not matched to a gene: 3. The CDR3 here is CASSGDRGREETQYF. The CDR3 DNA is TGTGCCAGCAGTGGGGACAGGGGGCGGGAAGAGACCCAGTACTTC.

Of note for this clonotype: This clone may be a read error of a much larger clone one base away. The genes are TRBV5-1 and TRBJ2-5, with no clear D. The CDR3 has 14 residues. Germline assignment: CDR1 SGHRS and CDR2 YFSETQ. V shed 2 bases and J shed 11 bases, with 19 bases lying between them. CDR3 sequence (DNA): TGCGCCAGCAGCTTCTCGCTGGGCCCCAATGAGCAGTACTTC. This sequence encodes CASSFSLGPNEQYF. The full variable domain, its missing parts supplied by reference TRBV5-1 and TRBJ2-5, is KAGVTQTPRYLIKTRGQQVTLSCSPISGHRSVSWYQQTPGQGLQFLFEYFSETQRNKGNFPGRFSGRQFSNSRSEMNVSTLELGDSALYLCASSFSLGPNEQYFGPGTRLLVL.

This clonotype was detected many times. The chain recombines TRBV6-6 with TRBJ2-4; a possible D gene is TRBD1 (5 bases). The CDR3 is made up of 12 amino acids. Germline V gene data show CDR1 as MNHNY and CDR2 as SVGAGI (reference sequence). Trimming cost V 0 bases and J 8 bases, with 5 bases left between them. The CDR3 is CASSYSTDIQYF. CDR3 bases: TGTGCCAGCAGTTACTCGACAGACATTCAGTACTTC.

The genes are TRBV20-1 and TRBJ2-1, with 7 bases that match TRBD2. CDR3 length: 16 amino acids. Germline loops: CDR1 DFQATT, CDR2 SNEGSKA (reference sequence). V shed 4 bases and J 7 bases; nucleotides not matched to a gene: 16. The CDR3 is CSANVGGSHSGNEQFF. The DNA of the CDR3 is TGCAGTGCTAACGTGGGCGGGAGTCACTCGGGTAATGAGCAGTTCTTC.

Many counts were recorded for this clonotype. The chain uses TRBV4-2 and TRBJ2-2; 8 bases agree with TRBD2. V shed 4 bases and J 0 bases; nucleotides not matched to a gene: 13. Germline V CDR1 and CDR2: LGHNA, YNFKEQ. There are 19 residues in the CDR3. The CDR3 sequence is CASSRRGGGGTSNTGELFF. The CDR3 DNA follows: TGTGCCAGCAGCCGACGGGGCGGCGGGGGGACTTCGAACACCGGGGAGCTGTTTTTT.

J is TRBJ2-5 and V is TRBV18; D is possibly TRBD1 (6 bases). The CDR3 consists of 17 residues. V was trimmed by 0 bases and J by 11 bases, leaving 25 bases between them. CDR1 and CDR2 (germline): KGHSH, LQKENI. The CDR3 nucleotides read TGTGCCAGCTCACCACCGAGCAGGGGACAAATACACAATGAGCAGTACTTC. Translation: CASSPPSRGQIHNEQYF.

This chain uses TRBV12-3 or TRBV12-4 with TRBJ2-7, with TRBD2 identical over 11 bases. V shed 6 bases and J 7 bases; nucleotides not matched to a gene: 8. The CDR3 runs 14 residues. CDR3 coding DNA: TGTGCCAGCAGCGTAGCGGGGGGGGCCTTGGAGCAGTACTTC. The encoded protein is CASSVAGGALEQYF.

V usage is TRBV12-3 or TRBV12-4 and J usage is TRBJ1-6; 9 bases are a match to TRBD1. With V trimmed by 3 bases and J by 7 bases, 1 base remained unmatched. This CDR3 comprises 14 residues. The CDR3 nucleotides are TGTGCCAGCAGTTTGACAGGGGGGAATTCACCCCTCCACTTT. This sequence encodes CASSLTGGNSPLHF.

At least ten counts were recorded for this clonotype. The chain carries TRBV15 and TRBJ2-4; D is uncertain. Trimming removed 1 base at V and 2 bases at J, with 9 bases between. CDR3 length: 15 residues. CDR1 and CDR2 from the germline V gene are LNHNV and YYDKDF (reference sequence). CDR3: CATSRAGSPKNIQYF. The CDR3 DNA is TGTGCCACCAGCAGAGCGGGCTCCCCCAAAAACATTCAGTACTTC.

This clonotype was seen many times. CDR3 residues: CATSGGGQGMYEQYF. The CDR3 DNA reads TGTGCCACCAGCGGGGGGGGACAGGGGATGTACGAGCAGTACTTC. This chain links TRBV15 with TRBJ2-7; TRBD1 matches at 10 bases. The CDR3 runs 15 residues. J lost 4 bases, V lost 5 bases, and 8 bases had no gene match. Germline CDR1 LNHNV, CDR2 YYDKDF (reference sequence).

This chain's CDR3 is CSASQDRGYGYTF. The CDR3 DNA follows: TGCAGTGCTAGTCAGGACAGGGGCTATGGCTACACCTTC. The V call is TRBV20-1, the J call TRBJ1-2, with 9 bases lining up with TRBD1. The germline V gene has CDR1 DFQATT and CDR2 SNEGSKA (reference sequence). Trimming removed 3 bases from V and 4 bases from J; junction bases left unmatched: 3. The CDR3 extends over 13 amino acids.

This clonotype was seen ten or more times. The chain is built from TRBV5-1 and TRBJ2-2, with D perhaps matching TRBD2 (6 bases). The CDR3 length is 17 residues. Germline CDR1 SGHRS, CDR2 YFSETQ. V lost 4 bases, J lost 0 bases, and 16 bases lay in between. The CDR3 nucleotides are TGCGCCAGCAGCAGCAAGGAGGGACGGACGAACACCGGGGAGCTGTTTTTT. Protein: CASSSKEGRTNTGELFF.

The chain combines TRBV5-4 with TRBJ1-1; D unclear. Germline CDR1 and CDR2: SGHNT and YYREEE (reference sequence). The CDR3 sequence is 14 residues long. V gave up 0 bases and J gave up 3 bases, with 9 bases separating them. CDR3 bases: TGTGCCAGCAGCTTGGGGATGGAGGACACTGAAGCTTTCTTT. This codes for CASSLGMEDTEAFF.

As concerns this clonotype: Relative to the germline gene, one junction end is altered; a read error may explain this. This chain uses TRBV20-1 with TRBJ1-1; TRBD1 might be the D (5 bases). The CDR3 runs 13 residues. The V gene's germline CDR1 is DFQATT and CDR2 SNEGSKA (reference sequence). CDR3 region: CSANGAAVTVAFF. The CDR3, as DNA: TGCAGTGCTAATGGGGCAGCTGTTACTGTAGCTTTCTTT.

Turning to this clonotype: Since a much larger clone is just one base distant, this may be a read error. This chain joins TRBV20-1 and TRBJ2-5; maybe TRBD1 (6 bases). Germline CDR1 DFQATT, CDR2 SNEGSKA (reference sequence). CDR3 length equals 14 residues. V was shortened by 4 bases and J by 5 bases, with 17 bases between the two germline ends. CDR3 nucleotides: TGCAGTGCTACAGGGCAGGGGAAGGGTGAGACCCAGTACTTC. Amino acids: CSATGQGKGETQYF.

The CDR3 DNA follows: TGCAGCGTTGCACCTGGGACTTACGACACCGGGGAGCTGTTTTTT. This sequence encodes CSVAPGTYDTGELFF. The chain couples TRBV29-1 to TRBJ2-2; a possible D gene is TRBD2 (6 bases). Trimming pared 4 bases from V and 3 bases from J, leaving 15 bases between. The CDR3 has 15 amino acids. The germline gives CDR1 SQVTM, CDR2 ANQGSEA.

This clonotype was seen many times. The CDR3 spells CASSVAGTGGFGELFF. Here the CDR3 DNA reads TGTGCCAGCAGCGTAGCAGGGACAGGGGGCTTCGGGGAGCTGTTTTTT. The rearrangement links TRBV9 to TRBJ2-2, with 12 nucleotides matching TRBD1. CDR1 is SGDLS and CDR2 is YYNGEE in the germline V gene. The ends lost 0 bases at V and 7 bases at J; junction bases unmatched: 4. This CDR3 comprises 16 residues.

This clonotype has more than one count but fewer than ten. This chain links TRBV30 with TRBJ2-1, with 8 bases matching TRBD1. The CDR3 sequence is 15 residues long. J lost 7 bases, V lost 5 bases, and 13 bases had no gene match. Germline V lookup: CDR1 GTSNPN, CDR2 SVGIG (reference sequence). Written as DNA, the CDR3 is TGTGCCTGGCGATACCCCGGGACAGGTAAAAATGAGCAGTTCTTC. Residues: CAWRYPGTGKNEQFF.

The chain couples TRBV6-1 to TRBJ2-3; D possibly corresponds to TRBD1 (5 bases). This CDR3 is 15 amino acids long. Germline V gene data show CDR1 as MNHNS and CDR2 as SASEGT. V lost 7 bases, J lost 5 bases, and 19 bases lay in between. CDR3 nucleotides: TGTGCCAGCACAAGAGGACAAATATTCGTAGATACGCAGTATTTT. This gives the protein CASTRGQIFVDTQYF.

This clonotype was seen more than once but under ten times. The chain has TRBV5-1 and TRBJ1-1; a possible D gene is TRBD1 (6 bases). This CDR3 region has 14 residues. V gave up 4 bases and J gave up 4 bases, with 14 bases separating them. Germline V gene sequence: CDR1 SGHRS, CDR2 YFSETQ. CDR3 region: CASSPRGFVTEAFF. In DNA form, the CDR3 reads TGCGCCAGCAGCCCCAGGGGTTTCGTCACTGAAGCTTTCTTT. The entire variable domain, with the rest obtained from reference TRBV5-1 and TRBJ1-1, is as follows: KAGVTQTPRYLIKTRGQQVTLSCSPISGHRSVSWYQQTPGQGLQFLFEYFSETQRNKGNFPGRFSGRQFSNSRSEMNVSTLELGDSALYLCASSPRGFVTEAFFGQGTRLTVV.

This clonotype was recorded many times. J is TRBJ1-1 and V is TRBV6-6; D remains ambiguous. The CDR3 extends over 14 amino acids. V was cut by 0 bases and J by 5 bases, with 10 bases left in between. The V gene's germline CDR1 is MNHNY and CDR2 SVGAGI (reference sequence). CDR3 in DNA: TGTGCCAGCAGTTACTCGATCGGGGAAACTGAAGCTTTCTTT. As protein: CASSYSIGETEAFF.

This clonotype was seen many times. The rearrangement uses TRBV15 and TRBJ2-6; TRBD1 matches 9 bases. The CDR3 runs 17 residues. Looked up from germline, CDR1 is LNHNV and CDR2 is YYDKDF (reference sequence). The J segment lost 2 bases and the V segment lost 0 bases, leaving 2 bases of the junction unmatched. The CDR3 DNA reads as TGTGCCACCAGCAGAGAACAGGGGGCAGCTGGGGCCAACGTCCTGACTTTC. Translating it yields CATSREQGAAGANVLTF.

This chain uses TRBV6-6 with TRBJ2-2; D call uncertain. Trimming shortened V by 2 bases and J by 0 bases, and 7 bases separated the two germline ends. CDR3 size: 15 residues. CDR1 is MNHNY, CDR2 SVGAGI, per germline (reference sequence). CDR3 region: CASSYGSANTGELFF. The CDR3, as DNA: TGTGCCAGCAGTTACGGGTCGGCGAACACCGGGGAGCTGTTTTTT.

Ten or more counts support this clonotype. V and J are TRBV4-1 and TRBJ2-7; D unclear. V lost 6 bases and J lost 0, with 9 bases in between. There are 13 residues in the CDR3. Germline values: CDR1 MGHRA, CDR2 YSYEKL. Written as DNA, the CDR3 is TGCGCCAGCAGTATAGCTCGCTCCTACGAGCAGTACTTC. It specifies CASSIARSYEQYF.

This clonotype was detected many times. The chain has TRBV15 and TRBJ2-5; the match to TRBD2 covers 8 bases. J gave up 3 bases and V 4 bases, and 1 base lay outside the gene matches. Looked up from germline, CDR1 is LNHNV and CDR2 is YYDKDF (reference sequence). The CDR3 loop spans 13 amino acids. CDR3 in amino acids: CATSNSGEETQYF. The CDR3 DNA is TGTGCCACCAGCAATAGCGGGGAAGAGACCCAGTACTTC.

On this clonotype: A much more abundant neighbour one base away suggests this may be a read error. V is TRBV12-3 or TRBV12-4 and J is TRBJ2-5; D is possibly TRBD1 (5 bases). V lost 0 bases, J lost 11 bases, and 10 bases lay in between. The CDR3 covers 12 residues. CDR3: CASSLAQGKQYF. The DNA of the CDR3 is TGTGCCAGCAGTTTAGCCCAGGGAAAGCAGTACTTC.

This clonotype showed up just a few times. V usage is TRBV29-1 and J usage is TRBJ2-2; 8 bases fit TRBD1. The V and J ends lost 7 bases and 5 bases, in that order; junction bases with no gene match: 6. Germline lookup yields CDR1 SQVTM and CDR2 ANQGSEA. The CDR3 is made up of 13 amino acids. The CDR3 is CSARTGWTGELFF. CDR3 bases: TGCAGCGCAAGGACAGGGTGGACCGGGGAGCTGTTTTTT.